The source of this T cell receptor (beta chain) is a study of T cell responses to AZD1222 COVID-19 vaccine. Study-level findings and limits: Across the whole spike, CD4 TCRs peaked at regions 160-218 and 743-854. Two AZD1222 doses significantly raised spike-specific TCR breadth and depth over controls.

The table came from immunoSEQ multiplex PCR; TCRdb's copy has only in-frame clones and leaves some out. The table includes approximately 150,000 clones, around 90% detected once. Notes on this clone: Antigen: not known.

The germline V gene encodes CDR1 SNHLY and CDR2 FYNNEI. This CDR3 has 17 residues. With 4 bases removed from V and 1 base from J, the gap between germline ends came to 19 bases. The sequence came from an adult who received the AZD1222 COVID-19 vaccine. The material was peripheral blood, obtained 28 days after the second AZD1222 dose. The genes are TRBV2 and TRBJ1-1; weak D call: TRBD1 (6 bases). The CDR3: CASSVGGARFTNTEAFF. CDR3 nucleotides: TGTGCCAGCAGTGTTGGGGGGGCGCGTTTCACGAACACTGAAGCTTTCTTT.